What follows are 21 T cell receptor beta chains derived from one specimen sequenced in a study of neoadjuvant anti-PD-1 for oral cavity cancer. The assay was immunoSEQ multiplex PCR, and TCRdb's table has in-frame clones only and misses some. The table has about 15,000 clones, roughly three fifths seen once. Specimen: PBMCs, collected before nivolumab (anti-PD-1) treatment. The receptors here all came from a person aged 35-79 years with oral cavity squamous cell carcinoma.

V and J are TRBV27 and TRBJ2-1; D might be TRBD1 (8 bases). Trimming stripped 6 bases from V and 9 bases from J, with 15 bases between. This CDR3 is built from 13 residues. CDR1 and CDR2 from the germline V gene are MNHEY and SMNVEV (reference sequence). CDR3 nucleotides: TGTGCCAGCAGCCACAGGGGGGGAGGTGAGCAGTTCTTC. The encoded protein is CASSHRGGGEQFF.

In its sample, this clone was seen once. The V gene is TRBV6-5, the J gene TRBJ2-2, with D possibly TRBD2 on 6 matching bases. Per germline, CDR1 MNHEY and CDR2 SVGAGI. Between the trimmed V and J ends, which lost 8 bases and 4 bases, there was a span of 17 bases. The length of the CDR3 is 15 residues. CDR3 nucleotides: TGTGCCAGCCTCAGGAAGCGGGCCCCCACCGGGGAGCTGTTTTTT. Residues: CASLRKRAPTGELFF.

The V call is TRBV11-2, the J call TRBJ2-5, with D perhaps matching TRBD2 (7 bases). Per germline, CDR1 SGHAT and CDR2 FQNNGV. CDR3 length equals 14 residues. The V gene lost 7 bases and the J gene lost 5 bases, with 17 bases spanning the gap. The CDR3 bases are TGTGCCAGCACCGACCGGCGGGGGCGGGAGACCCAGTACTTC. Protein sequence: CASTDRRGRETQYF.

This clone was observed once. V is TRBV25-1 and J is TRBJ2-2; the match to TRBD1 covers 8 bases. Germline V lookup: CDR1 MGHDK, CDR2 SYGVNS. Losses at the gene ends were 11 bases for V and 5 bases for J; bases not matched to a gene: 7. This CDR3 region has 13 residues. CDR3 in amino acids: CASGTGPTGELFF. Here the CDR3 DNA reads TGTGCCTCCGGGACAGGCCCTACCGGGGAGCTGTTTTTT.

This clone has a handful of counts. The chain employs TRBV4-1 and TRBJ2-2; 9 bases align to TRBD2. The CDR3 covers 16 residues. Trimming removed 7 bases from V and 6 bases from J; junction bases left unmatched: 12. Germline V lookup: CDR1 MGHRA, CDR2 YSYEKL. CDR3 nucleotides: TGCGCCAGCACGCTCAACGGACTAGCGTTTCCCGGGGAGCTGTTTTTT. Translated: CASTLNGLAFPGELFF.

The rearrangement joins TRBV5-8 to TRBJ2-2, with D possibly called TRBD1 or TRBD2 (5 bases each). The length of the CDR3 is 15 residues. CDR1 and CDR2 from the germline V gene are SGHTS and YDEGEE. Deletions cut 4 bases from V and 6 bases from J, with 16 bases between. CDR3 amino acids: CASSLRVLGAGELFF. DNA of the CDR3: TGTGCCAGCAGCCTAAGGGTCCTGGGGGCCGGGGAGCTGTTTTTT.

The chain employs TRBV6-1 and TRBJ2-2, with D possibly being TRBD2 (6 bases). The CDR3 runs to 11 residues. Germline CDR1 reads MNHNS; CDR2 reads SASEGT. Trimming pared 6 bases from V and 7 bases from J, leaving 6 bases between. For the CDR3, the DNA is TGTGCCAGCAGGGGGGGCGGGGAGCTGTTTTTT. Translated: CASRGGGELFF.

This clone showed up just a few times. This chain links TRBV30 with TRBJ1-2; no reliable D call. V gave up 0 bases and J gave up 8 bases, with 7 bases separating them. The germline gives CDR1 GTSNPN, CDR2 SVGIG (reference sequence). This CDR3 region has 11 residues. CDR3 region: CAWSVLRGYTF. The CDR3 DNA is TGTGCCTGGAGTGTACTGCGAGGCTACACCTTC.

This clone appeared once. The CDR3 reads CASSLGDRYYEQYF. For the CDR3, the DNA is TGTGCCAGCAGCTTGGGGGATAGATACTACGAGCAGTACTTC. The genes are TRBV5-4 and TRBJ2-7, with D hard to call. Trimming took 0 bases from V and 3 from J, leaving 10 bases between them. CDR1 is SGHNT, CDR2 YYREEE, per germline (reference sequence). The CDR3 consists of 14 residues.

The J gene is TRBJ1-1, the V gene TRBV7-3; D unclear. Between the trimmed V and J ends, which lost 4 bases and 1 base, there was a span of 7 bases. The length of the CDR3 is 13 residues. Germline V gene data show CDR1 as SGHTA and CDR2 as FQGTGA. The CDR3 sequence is CASSWTANTEAFF. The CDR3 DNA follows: TGTGCCAGCAGCTGGACGGCGAACACTGAAGCTTTCTTT.

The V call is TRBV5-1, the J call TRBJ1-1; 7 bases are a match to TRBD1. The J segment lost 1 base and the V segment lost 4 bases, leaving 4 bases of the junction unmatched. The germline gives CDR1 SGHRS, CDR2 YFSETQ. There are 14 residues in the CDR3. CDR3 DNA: TGCGCCAGCAGCCTGACAGGGCGGAACACTGAAGCTTTCTTT. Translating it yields CASSLTGRNTEAFF.

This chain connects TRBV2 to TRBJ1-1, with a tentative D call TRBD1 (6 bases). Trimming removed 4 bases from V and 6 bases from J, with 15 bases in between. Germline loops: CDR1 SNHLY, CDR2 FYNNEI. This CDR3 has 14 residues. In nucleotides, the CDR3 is TGTGCCAGCAGTGCGAACAGGGCGCTCTCTGAAGCTTTCTTT. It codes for CASSANRALSEAFF.

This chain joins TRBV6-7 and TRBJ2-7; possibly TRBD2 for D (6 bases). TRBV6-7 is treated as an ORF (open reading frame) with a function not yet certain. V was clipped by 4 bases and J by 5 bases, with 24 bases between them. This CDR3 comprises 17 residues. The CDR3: CASSLLSFIPGGDEQYF. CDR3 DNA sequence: TGTGCCAGCAGTTTACTATCCTTCATCCCCGGGGGTGACGAGCAGTACTTC.

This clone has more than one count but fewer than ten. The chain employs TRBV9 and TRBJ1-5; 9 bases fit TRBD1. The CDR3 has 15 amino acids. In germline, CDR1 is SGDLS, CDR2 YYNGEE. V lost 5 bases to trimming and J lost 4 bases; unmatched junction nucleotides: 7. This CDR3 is CASSEDRGTNQPQHF. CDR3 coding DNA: TGTGCCAGCAGTGAGGACAGGGGTACGAATCAGCCCCAGCATTTT. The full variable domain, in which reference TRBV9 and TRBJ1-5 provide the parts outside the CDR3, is DSGVTQTPKHLITATGQRVTLRCSPRSGDLSVYWYQQSLDQGLQFLIQYYNGEERAKGNILERFSAQQFPDLHSELNLSSLELGDSALYFCASSEDRGTNQPQHFGDGTRLSIL.

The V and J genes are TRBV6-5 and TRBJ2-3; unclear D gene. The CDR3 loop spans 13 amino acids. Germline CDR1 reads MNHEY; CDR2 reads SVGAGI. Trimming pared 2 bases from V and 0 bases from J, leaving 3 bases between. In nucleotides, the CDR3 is TGTGCCAGCAGTTACGACAGCACAGATACGCAGTATTTT. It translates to CASSYDSTDTQYF.

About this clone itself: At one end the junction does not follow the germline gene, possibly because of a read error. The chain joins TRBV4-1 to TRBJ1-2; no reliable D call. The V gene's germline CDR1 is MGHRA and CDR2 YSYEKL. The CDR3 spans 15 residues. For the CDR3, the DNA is TGCGCCAGCAGCGAAGACCCTTTAGCTAACTATGGCTACACCTTC. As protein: CASSEDPLANYGYTF.

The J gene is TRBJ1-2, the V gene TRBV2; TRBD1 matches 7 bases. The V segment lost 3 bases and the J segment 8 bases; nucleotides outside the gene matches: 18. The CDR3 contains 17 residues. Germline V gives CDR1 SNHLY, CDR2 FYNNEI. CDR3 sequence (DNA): TGTGCCAGCAGTGAGTCGCTACAGGGGCGGTACGGGCGCGGCTACACCTTC. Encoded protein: CASSESLQGRYGRGYTF.

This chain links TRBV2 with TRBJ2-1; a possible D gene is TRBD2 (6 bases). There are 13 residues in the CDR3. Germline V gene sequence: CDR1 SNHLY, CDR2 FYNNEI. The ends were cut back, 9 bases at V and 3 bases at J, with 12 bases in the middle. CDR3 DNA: TGTGCCAGTACTTCCGGGGGCTACAATGAGCAGTTCTTC. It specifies CASTSGGYNEQFF. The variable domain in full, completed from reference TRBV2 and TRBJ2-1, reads EPEVTQTPSHQVTQMGQEVILRCVPISNHLYFYWYRQILGQKVEFLVSFYNNEISEKSEIFDDQFSVERPDGSNFTLKIRSTKLEDSAMYFCASTSGGYNEQFFGPGTRLTVL.

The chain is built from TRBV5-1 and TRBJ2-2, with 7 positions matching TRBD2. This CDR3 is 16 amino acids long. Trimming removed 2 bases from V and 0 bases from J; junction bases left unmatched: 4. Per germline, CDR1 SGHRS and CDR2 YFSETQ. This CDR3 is CASSFFSGSNTGELFF. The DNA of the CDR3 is TGCGCCAGCAGCTTTTTTAGCGGGTCGAACACCGGGGAGCTGTTTTTT.

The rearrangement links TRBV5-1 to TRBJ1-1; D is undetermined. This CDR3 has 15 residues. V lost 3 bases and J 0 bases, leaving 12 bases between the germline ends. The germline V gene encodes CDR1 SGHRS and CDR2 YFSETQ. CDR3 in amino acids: CASSWGRNLNTEAFF. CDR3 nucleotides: TGCGCCAGCAGCTGGGGAAGAAACTTGAACACTGAAGCTTTCTTT.

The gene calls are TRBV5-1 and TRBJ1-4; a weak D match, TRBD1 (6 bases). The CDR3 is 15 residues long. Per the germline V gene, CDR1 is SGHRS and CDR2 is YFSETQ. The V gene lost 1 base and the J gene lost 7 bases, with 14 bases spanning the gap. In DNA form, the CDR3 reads TGCGCCAGCAGCTTGCAGGCAGGGGAAGGTGAAAAACTGTTTTTT. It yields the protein CASSLQAGEGEKLFF.